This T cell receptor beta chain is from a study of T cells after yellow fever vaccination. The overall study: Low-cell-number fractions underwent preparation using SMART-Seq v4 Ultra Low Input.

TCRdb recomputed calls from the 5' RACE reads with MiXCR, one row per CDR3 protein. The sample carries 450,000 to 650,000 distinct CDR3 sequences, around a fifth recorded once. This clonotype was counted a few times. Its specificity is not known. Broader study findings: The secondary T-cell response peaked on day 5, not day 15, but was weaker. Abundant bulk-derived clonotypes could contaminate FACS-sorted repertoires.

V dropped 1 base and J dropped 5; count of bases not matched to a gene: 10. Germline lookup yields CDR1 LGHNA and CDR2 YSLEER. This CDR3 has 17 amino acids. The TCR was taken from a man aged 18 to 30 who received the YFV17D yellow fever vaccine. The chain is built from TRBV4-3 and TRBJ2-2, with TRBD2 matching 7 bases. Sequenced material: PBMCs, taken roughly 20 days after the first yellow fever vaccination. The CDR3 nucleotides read TGCGCCAGCAGCCAAGCACCGGGGGGTGGGGCTACCGGGGAGCTGTTTTTT. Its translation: CASSQAPGGGATGELFF.